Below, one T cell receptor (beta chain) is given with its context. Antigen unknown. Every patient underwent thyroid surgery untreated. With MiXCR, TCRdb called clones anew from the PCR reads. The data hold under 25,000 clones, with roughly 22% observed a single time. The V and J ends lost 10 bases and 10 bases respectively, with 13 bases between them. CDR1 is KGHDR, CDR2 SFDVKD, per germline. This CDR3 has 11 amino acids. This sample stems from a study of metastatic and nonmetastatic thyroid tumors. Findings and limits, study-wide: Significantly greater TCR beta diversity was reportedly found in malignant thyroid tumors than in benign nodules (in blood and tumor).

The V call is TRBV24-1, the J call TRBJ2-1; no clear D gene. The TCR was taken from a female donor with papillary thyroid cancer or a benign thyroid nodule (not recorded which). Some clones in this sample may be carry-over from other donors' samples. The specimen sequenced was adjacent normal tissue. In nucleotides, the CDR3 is TGTGCCACAACGGCTGACGGGGAGCAGTTCTTC. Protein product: CATTADGEQFF.